Listed below are T cell receptor beta chains from one sample, sequenced in a study of T cells in Graves' hyperthyroidism and ophthalmopathy. TCRdb processed the multiplex PCR reads anew with MiXCR; each CDR3 protein has one entry. This table has about 580,000 distinct CDR3 sequences, more than 11% appearing once. Sequenced: blood. These receptors all come from a woman aged 25 to 39 with Graves' hyperthyroidism that later progressed to Graves' ophthalmopathy. The CDR3 runs from the conserved cysteine through the conserved F or W. The order of the fields is D gene, V gene, J gene, clone size, CDR3 length, CDR3 protein, CDR3 DNA. D genes are given only for firm matches. The size of a clone is reported for some rows only, either as once, few or many, or as a class for expanded clones.

d_gene: TRBD1
v_gene: TRBV6-2/TRBV6-3
j_gene: TRBJ1-1
abundance: .
len: 14
CDR3aa: CASSRDSRNTEASF
CDR3nt: TGTGCCAGCAGCCGGGACAGCCGGAACACTGAAGCTTCCTTT

d_gene: .
v_gene: TRBV19
j_gene: TRBJ1-2
abundance: many
len: 13
CDR3aa: CASSIQGIYGYTF
CDR3nt: TGTGCCAGTAGTATACAGGGGATCTATGGCTACACCTTC

d_gene: .
v_gene: TRBV10-3
j_gene: TRBJ1-1
abundance: many
len: 13
CDR3aa: CAIYRDMNTEAFF
CDR3nt: TGTGCCATATACCGGGACATGAACACTGAAGCTTTCTTT

d_gene: .
v_gene: TRBV20-1
j_gene: TRBJ1-2
abundance: .
len: 10
CDR3aa: CSASGRGYTF
CDR3nt: TGCAGTGCTTCGGGACGCGGCTACACCTTC

d_gene: TRBD1
v_gene: TRBV18
j_gene: TRBJ1-1
abundance: many
len: 14
CDR3aa: CASSPGQAGTEAFF
CDR3nt: TGTGCCAGCTCACCGGGACAGGCGGGAACTGAAGCTTTCTTT

d_gene: TRBD2
v_gene: TRBV5-4
j_gene: TRBJ2-1
abundance: once
len: 17
CDR3aa: CASSSDRTSGIYNEQFF
CDR3nt: TGTGCCAGCAGCTCCGACCGGACTAGCGGGATTTACAATGAGCAGTTCTTC

d_gene: .
v_gene: TRBV3-1
j_gene: TRBJ1-2
abundance: .
len: 14
CDR3aa: CASSQGQGIYGYTF
CDR3nt: TGTGCCAGCAGCCAAGGGCAGGGGATCTATGGCTACACCTTC

d_gene: .
v_gene: TRBV7-8
j_gene: TRBJ1-1
abundance: many
len: 14
CDR3aa: CASSLIGRNTEAFF
CDR3nt: TGTGCCAGCAGCTTAATAGGGAGGAACACTGAAGCTTTCTTT

d_gene: .
v_gene: TRBV12-3/TRBV12-4
j_gene: TRBJ1-1
abundance: many
len: 11
CDR3aa: CASSFYTEAFF
CDR3nt: TGTGCCAGCAGTTTTTACACTGAAGCTTTCTTT

d_gene: .
v_gene: TRBV2
j_gene: TRBJ1-6
abundance: .
len: 17
CDR3aa: CASTGAGLSSYNSPLHF
CDR3nt: TGTGCCAGCACGGGGGCAGGACTTAGCTCCTATAATTCACCCCTCCACTTT

d_gene: .
v_gene: TRBV9
j_gene: TRBJ1-1
abundance: many
len: 14
CDR3aa: CASSGIGRNTEAFF
CDR3nt: TGTGCCAGCAGCGGGATCGGACGAAACACTGAAGCTTTCTTT

d_gene: TRBD2
v_gene: TRBV7-3
j_gene: TRBJ2-2
abundance: .
len: 15
CDR3aa: CASSFSGSNTGELFF
CDR3nt: TGTGCCAGCAGCTTTAGCGGGAGCAACACCGGGGAGCTGTTTTTT

d_gene: TRBD1
v_gene: TRBV7-9
j_gene: TRBJ1-2
abundance: .
len: 13
CDR3aa: CASSHEQGAGYTF
CDR3nt: TGTGCCAGCAGCCATGAGCAGGGGGCAGGCTACACCTTC

d_gene: TRBD1
v_gene: TRBV18
j_gene: TRBJ2-1
abundance: many
len: 16
CDR3aa: CASSPPGTGTYNEQFF
CDR3nt: TGTGCCAGCTCACCACCGGGGACAGGGACCTACAATGAGCAGTTCTTC

d_gene: .
v_gene: TRBV30
j_gene: TRBJ1-2
abundance: many
len: 11
CDR3aa: CAWSGGTGYTF
CDR3nt: TGTGCCTGGAGTGGGGGAACTGGCTACACCTTC

d_gene: TRBD1
v_gene: TRBV18
j_gene: TRBJ2-7
abundance: .
len: 13
CDR3aa: CASLSSQTGKQYF
CDR3nt: TGTGCCAGCCTCTCCAGCCAGACAGGGAAGCAGTACTTC

d_gene: .
v_gene: TRBV28
j_gene: TRBJ1-1
abundance: .
len: 11
CDR3aa: CASGTGTQAFF
CDR3nt: TGTGCCAGCGGGACCGGGACCCAAGCTTTCTTT

d_gene: .
v_gene: TRBV7-9
j_gene: TRBJ1-6
abundance: .
len: 18
CDR3aa: CASSALIYRQGMGSPLHF
CDR3nt: TGTGCCAGCAGCGCCTTAATTTACAGGCAGGGCATGGGTTCACCCCTCCACTTT

d_gene: .
v_gene: TRBV7-2
j_gene: TRBJ1-2
abundance: many
len: 16
CDR3aa: CASSLGGGGWAYGYTF
CDR3nt: TGTGCCAGCAGCTTAGGAGGGGGGGGTTGGGCCTATGGCTACACCTTC

d_gene: .
v_gene: TRBV18
j_gene: TRBJ2-3
abundance: many
len: 15
CDR3aa: CASSQELYSTDTQYF
CDR3nt: TGTGCCAGCTCACAGGAGCTCTATAGCACAGATACGCAGTATTTT

d_gene: TRBD2
v_gene: TRBV12-5
j_gene: TRBJ2-1
abundance: many
len: 16
CDR3aa: CASGLFGLAEGNEQFF
CDR3nt: TGTGCTAGTGGTTTGTTTGGACTAGCGGAGGGGAATGAGCAGTTCTTC

d_gene: .
v_gene: TRBV28
j_gene: TRBJ2-1
abundance: .
len: 13
CDR3aa: CASRPLPHNEQFF
CDR3nt: TGTGCCAGCAGGCCACTTCCCCACAATGAGCAGTTCTTC

d_gene: .
v_gene: TRBV18
j_gene: TRBJ1-3
abundance: .
len: 16
CDR3aa: CASSPYTKGPGNTIYF
CDR3nt: TGTGCCAGCTCACCCTATACGAAAGGACCCGGAAACACCATATATTTT

d_gene: .
v_gene: TRBV28
j_gene: TRBJ1-1
abundance: many
len: 14
CDR3aa: CASSLAPKNTEAFF
CDR3nt: TGTGCCAGCAGTTTGGCACCGAAGAACACTGAAGCTTTCTTT

d_gene: .
v_gene: TRBV7-9
j_gene: TRBJ2-7
abundance: .
len: 16
CDR3aa: CASSLGWTASSYEQYF
CDR3nt: TGTGCCAGCAGCTTAGGTTGGACAGCGAGCTCCTACGAGCAGTACTTC

d_gene: TRBD1
v_gene: TRBV28
j_gene: TRBJ1-5
abundance: many
len: 17
CDR3aa: CASSPPRTGVGNQPQHF
CDR3nt: TGTGCCAGCAGTCCCCCAAGGACAGGGGTTGGCAATCAGCCCCAGCATTTT

d_gene: .
v_gene: TRBV28
j_gene: TRBJ1-2
abundance: many
len: 12
CDR3aa: CATGDRAYGYTF
CDR3nt: TGTGCCACCGGAGACAGAGCCTATGGCTACACCTTC

d_gene: .
v_gene: TRBV11-1
j_gene: TRBJ2-1
abundance: many
len: 11
CDR3aa: CASSRDNEQFF
CDR3nt: TGTGCCAGCAGCAGGGACAATGAGCAGTTCTTC

d_gene: .
v_gene: TRBV30
j_gene: TRBJ1-5
abundance: few
len: 14
CDR3aa: CAWSVFGGNQPPHF
CDR3nt: TGTGCCTGGAGTGTCTTCGGTGGCAATCAGCCCCCGCATTTT

d_gene: TRBD2
v_gene: TRBV12-5
j_gene: TRBJ2-1
abundance: many
len: 15
CDR3aa: CASGLDVVGEGEQFF
CDR3nt: TGTGCTAGTGGTTTGGACGTGGTGGGGGAGGGTGAGCAGTTCTTC

d_gene: TRBD2
v_gene: TRBV3-1
j_gene: TRBJ2-3
abundance: many
len: 14
CDR3aa: CASSQEAGEGTQYF
CDR3nt: TGTGCCAGCAGCCAAGAGGCCGGGGAGGGAACGCAGTATTTT